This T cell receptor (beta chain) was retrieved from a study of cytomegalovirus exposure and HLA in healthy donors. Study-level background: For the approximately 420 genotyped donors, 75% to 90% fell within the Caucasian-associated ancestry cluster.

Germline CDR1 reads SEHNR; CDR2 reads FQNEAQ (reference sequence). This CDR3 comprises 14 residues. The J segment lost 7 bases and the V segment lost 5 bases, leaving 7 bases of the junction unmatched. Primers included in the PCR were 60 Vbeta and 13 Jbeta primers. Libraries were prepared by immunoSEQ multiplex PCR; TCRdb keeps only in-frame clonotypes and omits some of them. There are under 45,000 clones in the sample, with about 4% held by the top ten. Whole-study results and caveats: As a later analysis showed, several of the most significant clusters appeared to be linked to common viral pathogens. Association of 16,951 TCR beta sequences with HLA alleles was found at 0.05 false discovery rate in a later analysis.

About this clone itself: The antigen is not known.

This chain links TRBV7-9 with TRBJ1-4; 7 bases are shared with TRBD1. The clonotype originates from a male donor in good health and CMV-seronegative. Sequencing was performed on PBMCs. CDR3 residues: CASSTVRDSEKLFF. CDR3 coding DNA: TGTGCCAGCAGCACCGTCCGGGACAGTGAAAAACTGTTTTTT. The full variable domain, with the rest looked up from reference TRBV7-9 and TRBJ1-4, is DTGVSQNPRHKITKRGQNVTFRCDPISEHNRLYWYRQTLGQGPEFLTYFQNEAQLEKSRLLSDRFSAERPKGSFSTLEIQRTEQGDSAMYLCASSTVRDSEKLFFGSGTQLSVL.